These T cell receptor beta chains were read from a single sample in a study of blood T cell repertoires in COVID-19. Clones were read by immunoSEQ multiplex PCR, and TCRdb kept only the in-frame ones, dropping some. The table lists some 240,000 clones, approximately 86% of them singletons. Sequencing was carried out using PBMCs or T cells enriched from blood (not recorded which). These receptor sequences come from a woman between 40 and 50 years old with acute COVID-19. Each CDR3 is given with its conserved first and last residue. D genes are given only for firm matches. Some rows have no size entry. The others give once, few or many, or a class for an expanded clone.

D,size,V,J,CDR3,DNA
TRBD2,NA,TRBV5-6,TRBJ2-1,CASSQTSGNEQFF,TGTGCCAGCAGCCAGACTAGCGGGAATGAGCAGTTCTTC
TRBD1,NA,TRBV11-3,TRBJ2-7,CASRPGTAESSEQYF,TGTGCCAGCAGGCCTGGGACAGCCGAATCCTCCGAGCAGTACTTC
TRBD2,NA,TRBV11-2,TRBJ2-1,CASRTLAGVGEQFF,TGTGCCAGCAGAACCCTAGCGGGAGTGGGTGAGCAGTTCTTC
NA,NA,TRBV30,TRBJ1-2,CAWRPPGRDYGYTF,TGTGCCTGGCGTCCCCCAGGGAGGGACTATGGCTACACCTTC
TRBD1,NA,TRBV6-1,TRBJ1-6,CASSENVGGLGNSPLHF,TGTGCCAGCAGTGAAAATGTAGGGGGCCTGGGTAATTCACCCCTCCACTTT
NA,NA,TRBV7-2,TRBJ1-2,CASSLTPGQKWGYTF,TGTGCCAGCAGCTTAACACCCGGACAGAAATGGGGCTACACCTTC
NA,many,TRBV6-1,TRBJ2-5,CASSEGIERSYRQETQYF,TGTGCCAGCAGTGAAGGAATAGAGCGGAGTTACAGACAAGAGACCCAGTACTTC
TRBD1,once,TRBV19,TRBJ1-4,CASSTGQGGEKLFF,TGTGCCAGTAGTACGGGACAGGGAGGAGAAAAACTGTTTTTT
NA,NA,TRBV24-1,TRBJ2-3,CATGGPADTQYF,TGTGCCACAGGAGGTCCGGCAGATACGCAGTATTTT
TRBD1,once,TRBV4-2,TRBJ1-4,CASSQEGQGGATNEKLFF,TGTGCCAGCAGCCAAGAAGGCCAGGGGGGTGCAACTAATGAAAAACTGTTTTTT
TRBD2,NA,TRBV7-3,TRBJ2-3,CASSATSGSTDTQYF,TGTGCCAGCAGCGCAACTAGCGGGTCGACAGATACGCAGTATTTT
NA,NA,TRBV7-9,TRBJ2-3,CASSSSGNTDTQYF,TGTGCCAGCAGCTCGAGCGGCAACACAGATACGCAGTATTTT
TRBD2,NA,TRBV6-1,TRBJ2-3,CASSEELAGDTDTQYF,TGTGCCAGCAGTGAAGAGCTAGCGGGAGACACGGATACGCAGTATTTT
TRBD2,NA,TRBV5-1,TRBJ2-1,CASSLRPLSGRSNEQFF,TGCGCCAGCAGCCTCCGCCCCCTTAGCGGGAGAAGTAATGAGCAGTTCTTC
NA,NA,TRBV11-1,TRBJ2-7,CASSLAGSGEFEQYF,TGTGCCAGCAGCTTAGCAGGGTCGGGGGAATTCGAGCAGTACTTC
NA,NA,TRBV19,TRBJ1-2,CASSIGDYGYTF,TGTGCCAGTAGTATAGGCGACTATGGCTACACCTTC
TRBD2,NA,TRBV6-1,TRBJ2-1,CASSDSREAYNEQFF,TGTGCCAGCAGTGATTCCCGGGAGGCCTACAATGAGCAGTTCTTC
TRBD2,NA,TRBV5-5,TRBJ2-7,CASSLEGLAGEPRAYEQYF,TGTGCCAGCAGCTTGGAGGGACTAGCGGGAGAACCGCGCGCCTACGAGCAGTACTTC
NA,NA,TRBV30,TRBJ1-1,CAWSYRSEAFF,TGTGCCTGGTCCTACCGGAGTGAAGCTTTCTTT
NA,NA,TRBV6-5,TRBJ1-5,CASSYARQLHNQPQHF,TGTGCCAGCAGTTACGCCCGACAGCTTCACAATCAGCCCCAGCATTTT
NA,NA,TRBV7-3,TRBJ2-1,CASSPGDYNEQFF,TGTGCCAGCAGCCCGGGGGACTACAATGAGCAGTTCTTC
TRBD1,NA,TRBV5-1,TRBJ1-5,CASSPGQGARQPQHF,TGCGCCAGCAGCCCGGGACAGGGGGCTAGGCAGCCCCAGCATTTT
NA,NA,TRBV5-1,TRBJ1-1,CASSLGNTLNTEAFF,TGCGCCAGCAGCTTGGGAAACACCCTGAACACTGAAGCTTTCTTT
NA,NA,TRBV4-1,TRBJ1-5,CASSQEGTAGKPQHF,TGCGCCAGCAGCCAAGAAGGTACCGCAGGGAAGCCCCAGCATTTT
NA,NA,TRBV19,TRBJ1-2,CASMLQGWSYGYTF,TGTGCCAGTATGCTACAGGGTTGGAGCTATGGCTACACCTTC
NA,NA,TRBV19,TRBJ1-2,CASSIPSYLPNYGYTF,TGTGCCAGTAGTATTCCCTCCTATCTTCCTAACTATGGCTACACCTTC
TRBD1,NA,TRBV18,TRBJ1-1,CASSDPGGENTEAFF,TGTGCCAGCTCAGACCCAGGGGGCGAGAACACTGAAGCTTTCTTT
NA,NA,TRBV7-2,TRBJ2-5,CASSLALADPETQYF,TGTGCCAGCAGCTTAGCACTAGCTGATCCGGAGACCCAGTACTTC
NA,NA,TRBV27,TRBJ1-2,CASSFRRRESYGYTF,TGTGCCAGCAGTTTTCGCCGACGGGAGAGCTATGGCTACACCTTC
TRBD1,NA,TRBV12-5,TRBJ2-1,CASGPRDRGLSEQFF,TGTGCTAGTGGTCCCCGGGACAGGGGTTTAAGTGAGCAGTTCTTC
NA,NA,TRBV6-1,TRBJ1-5,CASSVLQGLANQPQHF,TGTGCCAGCAGTGTTTTACAGGGATTAGCCAATCAGCCCCAGCATTTT
TRBD2,NA,TRBV13,TRBJ2-3,CASSSGLAGLTDTQYF,TGTGCCAGCAGCTCAGGACTAGCGGGACTTACAGATACGCAGTATTTT
TRBD1,NA,TRBV7-9,TRBJ1-2,CASSLRTGGDGYTF,TGTGCCAGCAGCCTTAGGACAGGGGGTGATGGCTACACCTTC
TRBD2,NA,TRBV7-9,TRBJ2-1,CASSHSGRSYNEQFF,TGTGCCAGCAGCCACAGCGGGAGGTCCTACAATGAGCAGTTCTTC
NA,NA,TRBV7-3,TRBJ2-1,CASSLGTGYNEQFF,TGTGCCAGCAGCTTAGGTACAGGGTACAATGAGCAGTTCTTC
TRBD2,NA,TRBV12-5,TRBJ2-7,CASGFSGSFYEQYF,TGTGCTAGTGGTTTTAGCGGGAGTTTCTACGAGCAGTACTTC
NA,NA,TRBV10-2,TRBJ2-2,CASSETIGGGELFF,TGCGCCAGCAGTGAGACTATAGGTGGGGGGGAGCTGTTTTTT
TRBD2,NA,TRBV5-1,TRBJ2-3,CASSSETGLTDTQYF,TGCGCCAGCAGCTCCGAGACGGGACTAACAGATACGCAGTATTTT
TRBD1,NA,TRBV10-3,TRBJ2-3,CAISAGQGDTDTQYF,TGTGCCATCAGTGCTGGACAGGGCGACACAGATACGCAGTATTTT
NA,NA,TRBV18,TRBJ1-2,CASSPSGPNYGYTF,TGTGCCAGCTCACCGAGCGGGCCTAACTATGGCTACACCTTC
TRBD2,NA,TRBV7-6,TRBJ2-2,CASSLVAGTSGGGTGELFF,TGTGCCAGCAGCTTAGTCGCCGGGACTAGCGGGGGTGGCACCGGGGAGCTGTTTTTT
NA,many,TRBV10-1,TRBJ1-1,CASSSGHRTNTEAFF,TGCGCCAGCAGTTCGGGACACCGGACGAACACTGAAGCTTTCTTT
TRBD2,few,TRBV7-2,TRBJ2-1,CASSLAAGDLNEQFF,TGTGCCAGCAGCTTAGCGGCGGGAGACTTGAATGAGCAGTTCTTC
NA,NA,TRBV2,TRBJ2-7,CASRVSRDNSYEQYF,TGTGCCAGCAGGGTCAGCCGGGACAACTCCTACGAGCAGTACTTC
NA,NA,TRBV5-1,TRBJ1-5,CASSLGPLRDQPQHF,TGCGCCAGCAGCTTGGGGCCCCTCAGGGATCAGCCCCAGCATTTT
NA,NA,TRBV7-3,TRBJ1-1,CASSPAGRTEAFF,TGTGCCAGCAGCCCGGCGGGGAGGACTGAAGCTTTCTTT
TRBD1,NA,TRBV6-5,TRBJ2-7,CASRQRGTGGEQYF,TGTGCCAGCCGCCAACGGGGGACAGGGGGCGAGCAGTACTTC
NA,NA,TRBV27,TRBJ1-6,CASRSTGLGSYNSPLHF,TGTGCCAGCAGATCAACAGGGCTAGGCTCCTATAATTCACCCCTCCACTTT
NA,NA,TRBV6-2/TRBV6-3,TRBJ1-5,CASSYSRGTESNQPQHF,TGTGCCAGCAGTTACTCCCGAGGTACGGAAAGCAATCAGCCCCAGCATTTT
TRBD2,NA,TRBV9,TRBJ2-1,CASSDGRGDNEQFF,TGTGCCAGCAGCGACGGGCGGGGGGACAATGAGCAGTTCTTC
NA,NA,TRBV9,TRBJ1-4,CASSVGPLGVEKLFF,TGTGCCAGCAGCGTAGGTCCACTCGGGGTTGAAAAACTGTTTTTT
TRBD1,NA,TRBV27,TRBJ2-7,CASSLRGRTISYEQYF,TGTGCCAGCAGTCTCAGGGGGCGAACGATCTCCTACGAGCAGTACTTC